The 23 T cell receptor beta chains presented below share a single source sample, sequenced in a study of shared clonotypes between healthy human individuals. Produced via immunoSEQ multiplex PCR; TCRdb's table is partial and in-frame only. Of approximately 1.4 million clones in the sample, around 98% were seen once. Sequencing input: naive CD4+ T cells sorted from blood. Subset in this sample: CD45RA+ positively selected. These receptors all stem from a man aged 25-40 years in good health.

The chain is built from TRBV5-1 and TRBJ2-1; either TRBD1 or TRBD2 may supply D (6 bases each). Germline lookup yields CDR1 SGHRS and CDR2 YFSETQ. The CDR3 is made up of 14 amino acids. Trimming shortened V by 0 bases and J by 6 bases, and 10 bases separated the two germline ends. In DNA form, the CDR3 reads TGCGCCAGCAGCTTGGAGGGGGGACGCAATGAGCAGTTCTTC. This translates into CASSLEGGRNEQFF.

The CDR3 region is CASSRLGVTYNEQFF. CDR3 DNA: TGCGCCAGCAGCCGACTGGGAGTAACCTACAATGAGCAGTTCTTC. The chain couples TRBV4-1 to TRBJ2-1; perhaps TRBD2 as D (5 bases). The germline V gene has CDR1 MGHRA and CDR2 YSYEKL. Trimming removed 4 bases from V and 2 bases from J, with 12 bases in between. This CDR3 region has 15 residues.

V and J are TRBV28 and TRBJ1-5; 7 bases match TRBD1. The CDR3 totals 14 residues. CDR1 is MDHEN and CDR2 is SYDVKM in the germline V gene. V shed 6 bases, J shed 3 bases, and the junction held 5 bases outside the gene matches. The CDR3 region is CASSPGQANQPQHF. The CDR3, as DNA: TGTGCCAGCAGCCCAGGACAGGCCAATCAGCCCCAGCATTTT.

CDR3 in amino acids: CASSPQRANEQFF. The CDR3 DNA reads as TGTGCCAGCAGCCCCCAAAGGGCTAATGAGCAGTTCTTC. The chain joins TRBV9 to TRBJ2-1; D unclear. The CDR3 totals 13 residues. Deletions cut 4 bases from V and 7 bases from J, with 12 bases between. Germline CDR1 reads SGDLS; CDR2 reads YYNGEE.

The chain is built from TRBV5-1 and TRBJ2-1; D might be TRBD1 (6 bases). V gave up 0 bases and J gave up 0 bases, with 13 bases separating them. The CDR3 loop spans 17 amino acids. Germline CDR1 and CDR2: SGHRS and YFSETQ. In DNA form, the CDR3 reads TGCGCCAGCAGCTTGGTCCTCGCGGACAGCTCCTACAATGAGCAGTTCTTC. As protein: CASSLVLADSSYNEQFF.

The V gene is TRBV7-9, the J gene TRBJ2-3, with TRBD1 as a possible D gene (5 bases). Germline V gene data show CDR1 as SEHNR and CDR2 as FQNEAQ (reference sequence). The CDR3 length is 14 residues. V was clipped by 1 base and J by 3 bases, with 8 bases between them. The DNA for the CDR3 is TGTGCCAGCAGCTTAGTTCAGGGAACAGATACGCAGTATTTT. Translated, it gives CASSLVQGTDTQYF.

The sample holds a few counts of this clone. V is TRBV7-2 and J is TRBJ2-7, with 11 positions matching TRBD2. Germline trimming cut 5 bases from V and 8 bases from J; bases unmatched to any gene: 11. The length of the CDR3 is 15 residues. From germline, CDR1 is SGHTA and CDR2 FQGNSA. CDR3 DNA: TGTGCCAGCAGCCCGGGACTAGCGGTGGGGGGAAAGCAGTACTTC. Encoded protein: CASSPGLAVGGKQYF.

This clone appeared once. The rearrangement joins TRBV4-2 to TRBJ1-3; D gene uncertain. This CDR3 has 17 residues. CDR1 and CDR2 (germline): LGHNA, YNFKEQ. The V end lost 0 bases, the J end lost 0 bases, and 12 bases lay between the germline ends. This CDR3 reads CASSQEYRYDSGNTIYF. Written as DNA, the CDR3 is TGTGCCAGCAGCCAAGAGTACCGATACGACTCTGGAAACACCATATATTTT.

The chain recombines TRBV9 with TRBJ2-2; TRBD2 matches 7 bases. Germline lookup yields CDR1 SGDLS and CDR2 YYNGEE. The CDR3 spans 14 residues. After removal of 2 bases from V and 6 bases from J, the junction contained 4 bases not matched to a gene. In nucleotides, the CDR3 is TGTGCCAGCAGCGTCGGGGGGTTAGCCGGGGAGCTGTTTTTT. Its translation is CASSVGGLAGELFF.

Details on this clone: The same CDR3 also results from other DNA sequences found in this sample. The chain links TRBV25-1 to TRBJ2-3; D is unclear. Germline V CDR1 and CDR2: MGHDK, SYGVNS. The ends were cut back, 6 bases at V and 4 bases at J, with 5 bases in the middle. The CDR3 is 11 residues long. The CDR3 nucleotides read TGTGCCAGCAGATTAGCAGATACGCAGTATTTT. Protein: CASRLADTQYF.

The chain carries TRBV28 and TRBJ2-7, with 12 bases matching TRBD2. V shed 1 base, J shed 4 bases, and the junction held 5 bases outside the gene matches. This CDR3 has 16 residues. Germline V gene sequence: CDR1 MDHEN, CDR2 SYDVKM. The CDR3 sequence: CASSLFGLAGLYEQYF. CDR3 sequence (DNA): TGTGCCAGCAGTTTATTCGGACTAGCGGGGCTATACGAGCAGTACTTC.

CDR3 in DNA: TGTGCCTGGGGAAAGTGGCCAGCGGACTCCTACGAGCAGTACTTC. Its protein is CAWGKWPADSYEQYF. The chain carries TRBV30 and TRBJ2-7, with D possibly being TRBD2 (5 bases). The length of the CDR3 is 15 residues. The germline V gene encodes CDR1 GTSNPN and CDR2 SVGIG (reference sequence). V was trimmed by 5 bases and J by 0 bases, leaving 17 bases between them.

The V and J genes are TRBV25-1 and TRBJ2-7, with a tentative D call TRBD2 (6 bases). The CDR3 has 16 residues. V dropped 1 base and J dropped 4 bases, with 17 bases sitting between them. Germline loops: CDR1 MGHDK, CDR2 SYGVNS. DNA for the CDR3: TGTGCCAGCAGTGAATTAACCGGGACTGCTTTTTACGAGCAGTACTTC. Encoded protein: CASSELTGTAFYEQYF.

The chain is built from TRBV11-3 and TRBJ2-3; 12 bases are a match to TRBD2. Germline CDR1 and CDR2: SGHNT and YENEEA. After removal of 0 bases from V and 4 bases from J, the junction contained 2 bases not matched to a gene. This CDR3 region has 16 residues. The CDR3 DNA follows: TGTGCCAGCAGCTTAGAACTAGCGGGGGGCTCAGATACGCAGTATTTT. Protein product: CASSLELAGGSDTQYF.

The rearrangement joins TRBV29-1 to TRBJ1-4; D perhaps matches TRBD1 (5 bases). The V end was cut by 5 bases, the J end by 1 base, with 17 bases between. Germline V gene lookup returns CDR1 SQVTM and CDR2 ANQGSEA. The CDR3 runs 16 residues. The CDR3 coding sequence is TGCAGCGTTCGGGACCGGGGGAGCGTAACTAATGAAAAACTGTTTTTT. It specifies CSVRDRGSVTNEKLFF.

CDR3 DNA: TGTGCCAGCAGTTGGACAGGGGACCACACTGAAGCTTTCTTT. This translates into CASSWTGDHTEAFF. This chain connects TRBV2 to TRBJ1-1, with 9 bases aligning to TRBD1. V lost 5 bases and J lost 3; bases outside the gene matches: 4. Germline V gene lookup returns CDR1 SNHLY and CDR2 FYNNEI. The CDR3 spans 14 residues.

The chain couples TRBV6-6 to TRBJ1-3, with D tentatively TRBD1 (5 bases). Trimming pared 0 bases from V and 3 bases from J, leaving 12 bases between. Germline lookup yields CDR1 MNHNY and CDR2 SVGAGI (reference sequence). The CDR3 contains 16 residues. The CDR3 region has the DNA TGTGCCAGCAGTTACTCGGGCAGGGCAGGTGGAAACACCATATATTTT. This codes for CASSYSGRAGGNTIYF.

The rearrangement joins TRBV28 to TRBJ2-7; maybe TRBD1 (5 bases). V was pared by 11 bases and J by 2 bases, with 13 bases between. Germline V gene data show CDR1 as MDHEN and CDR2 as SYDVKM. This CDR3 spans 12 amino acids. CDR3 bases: TGTGCCTCGGGCAGGGCGACCTACGAGCAGTACTTC. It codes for CASGRATYEQYF. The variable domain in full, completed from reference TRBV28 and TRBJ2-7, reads DVKVTQSSRYLVKRTGEKVFLECVQDMDHENMFWYRQDPGLGLRLIYFSYDVKMKEKGDIPEGYSVSREKKERFSLILESASTNQTSMYLCASGRATYEQYFGPGTRLTVT.

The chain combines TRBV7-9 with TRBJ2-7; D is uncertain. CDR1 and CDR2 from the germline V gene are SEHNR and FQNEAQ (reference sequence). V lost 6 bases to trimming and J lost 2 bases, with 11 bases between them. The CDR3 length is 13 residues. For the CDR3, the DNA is TGTGCCAGCAGTCCCAGTGTCGCCTACGAGCAGTACTTC. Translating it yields CASSPSVAYEQYF.

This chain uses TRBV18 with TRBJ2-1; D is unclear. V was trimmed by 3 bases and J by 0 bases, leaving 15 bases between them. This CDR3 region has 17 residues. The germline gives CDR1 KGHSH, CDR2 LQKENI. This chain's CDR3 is CASSPLGLQSSYNEQFF. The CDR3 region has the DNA TGTGCCAGCTCACCCCTCGGGCTGCAGAGCTCCTACAATGAGCAGTTCTTC.

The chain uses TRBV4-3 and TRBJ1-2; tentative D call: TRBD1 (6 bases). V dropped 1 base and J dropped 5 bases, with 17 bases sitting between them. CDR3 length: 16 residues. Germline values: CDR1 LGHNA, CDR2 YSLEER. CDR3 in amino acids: CASSQGGRGTYYGYTF. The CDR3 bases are TGCGCCAGCAGCCAAGGAGGTAGGGGGACATATTATGGCTACACCTTC.

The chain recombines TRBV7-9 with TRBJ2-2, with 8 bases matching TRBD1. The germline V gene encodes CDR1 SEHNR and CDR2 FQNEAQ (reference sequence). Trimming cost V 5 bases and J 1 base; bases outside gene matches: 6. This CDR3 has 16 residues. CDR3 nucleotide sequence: TGTGCCAGCAGCATTGACAGGGGTTGGAACACCGGGGAGCTGTTTTTT. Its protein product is CASSIDRGWNTGELFF. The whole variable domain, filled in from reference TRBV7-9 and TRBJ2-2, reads DTGVSQNPRHKITKRGQNVTFRCDPISEHNRLYWYRQTLGQGPEFLTYFQNEAQLEKSRLLSDRFSAERPKGSFSTLEIQRTEQGDSAMYLCASSIDRGWNTGELFFGEGSRLTVL.

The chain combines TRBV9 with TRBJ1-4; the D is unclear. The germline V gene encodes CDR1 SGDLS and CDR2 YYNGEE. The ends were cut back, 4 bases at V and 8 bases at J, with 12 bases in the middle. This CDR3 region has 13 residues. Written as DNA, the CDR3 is TGTGCCAGCAGCCAGGCCCCGGGCGAAAAACTGTTTTTT. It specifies CASSQAPGEKLFF.